The present T cell receptor beta chain was sequenced within a study of T cells in Graves' hyperthyroidism and ophthalmopathy. Study findings and constraints: Separating ophthalmopathy from stable hyperthyroidism was achieved by a 13 V-J model.

It was considered stable Graves' hyperthyroidism when ophthalmopathy did not progress within 18 months. Researchers amplified the TCR beta CDR3 regions from RNA transcripts. First-round RT-PCR of the TCR CDR3 relied on the HTBI primer set. MiXCR, run by TCRdb on the multiplex PCR reads, gives a single entry per CDR3 protein. This sample has about 96,000 distinct CDR3 sequences, with about 51% found just once. CDR1 is SGHTA, CDR2 FQGTGA, per germline. This CDR3 has 14 residues. The ends lost 5 bases at V and 5 bases at J; junction bases unmatched: 6. At least ten counts were recorded for this clonotype. Antigen: not known.

The specimen was blood. This chain uses TRBV7-3 with TRBJ2-7; TRBD1 matches 10 bases. The TCR originated in a woman aged 40 to 50 with Graves' hyperthyroidism. In nucleotides, the CDR3 is TGTGCCAGCAGCATATCTGACAGGGGGCACGAGCAGTACTTC. Translated: CASSISDRGHEQYF. The full variable domain, in which reference TRBV7-3 and TRBJ2-7 provide the parts outside the CDR3, is GAGVSQTPSNKVTEKGKYVELRCDPISGHTALYWYRQSLGQGPEFLIYFQGTGAADDSGLPNDRFFAVRPEGSVSTLKIQRTERGDSAVYLCASSISDRGHEQYFGPGTRLTVT.